The source of this T cell receptor beta chain is a study of blood T cell repertoires in COVID-19. Study in general: T cells, B-cell-depleted T cells, or PBMCs provided the cDNA or gDNA that served as material.

Authors' processing steps: Estimation of nucleated cell counts was performed using reference gene primer amplification. This table comes from immunoSEQ multiplex PCR, and its TCRdb copy is limited to in-frame clones, with some not included. V, J and clone size are taken as reported in that table, and D and trimming were inferred from the DNA itself. The sample carries more than 75,000 clones, 88% recorded once. CDR1 is MNHNY and CDR2 is SVGAGI in the germline V gene (reference sequence). This CDR3 is 13 amino acids long. The V and J ends lost 6 bases and 3 bases, in that order; junction bases with no gene match: 1.

The chain is built from TRBV6-6 and TRBJ2-3; the match to TRBD1 covers 9 bases. This TCR came from a woman older than 75 with active COVID-19. Sample: peripheral blood. For the CDR3, the DNA is TGTGCCAGCAGGGGACAGGGAACAGATACGCAGTATTTT. This gives the protein CASRGQGTDTQYF.